This entry describes one T cell receptor (beta chain). Other DNA sequences from this sample encode an identical CDR3 as well. With V trimmed by 4 bases and J by 4 bases, 4 bases remained unmatched. Germline V gives CDR1 SGHNT, CDR2 YYREEE (reference sequence). This CDR3 contains 13 residues. Sequencing was performed with immunoSEQ multiplex PCR; in TCRdb, only in-frame clones are kept and a portion is missing. The table shows some 120,000 clones, with roughly 79% occurring only once. The sample comes from a study of blood T cell repertoires in COVID-19. This receptor was taken from a man older than 75 with acute or convalescent COVID-19. The chain has TRBV5-4 and TRBJ2-5, with 7 bases that match TRBD1. The sequenced sample consisted of peripheral blood. In nucleotides, the CDR3 is TGTGCCAGCAGCCGGGACAGAGGAGAGACCCAGTACTTC. It encodes CASSRDRGETQYF. The entire variable domain, with the rest obtained from reference TRBV5-4 and TRBJ2-5, is as follows: ETGVTQSPTHLIKTRGQQVTLRCSSQSGHNTVSWYQQALGQGPQFIFQYYREEENGRGNFPPRFSGLQFPNYSSELNVNALELDDSALYLCASSRDRGETQYFGPGTRLLVL.